A selection of T cell receptor beta chains follows, all from one sample in a study of blood T cells in healthy people across ages. TCRdb recomputed calls from the 5' RACE reads with MiXCR, one row per CDR3 protein. The table has around 700,000 distinct CDR3 sequences, more than 20% seen once. This sample was shared with a second study, whose subject was T cells of mothers and their children.

Sequenced sample: blood. The source is a boy between 10 and 17 years old in good health. Each CDR3 is given with its conserved first and last residue. The order of the fields is V gene, clone size, D gene, J gene, CDR3 DNA, CDR3 protein. The D gene is left open where the match is weak. Where a row states a size, it is once, few, many or the class of an expanded clone; other rows omit it.

>TRBV19|few|TRBD1|TRBJ2-2
TGTGCCAGTAGTATGACTTCCAGGGGGCGTAACGGCGGGGAGCTGTTTTTT
CASSMTSRGRNGGELFF
>TRBV5-1|NA|TRBD1|TRBJ2-3
TGCGCCAGCAGCACCCGACAGGGGGCCTCAGATACGCAGTATTTT
CASSTRQGASDTQYF
>TRBV12-3/TRBV12-4|NA|NA|TRBJ2-6
NA
CASSVAAGANVRTF
>TRBV7-2|few|NA|TRBJ2-5
TGTGCCAGCAGCTTAGAGGCGGGGAGGCAAGAGACCCAGTACTTC
CASSLEAGRQETQYF
>TRBV7-3|NA|NA|TRBJ2-3
TGTGCCAGCAGCTTATCCGGGGATTATACGCAGTATTTT
CASSLSGDYTQYF
>TRBV27|NA|TRBD2|TRBJ2-5
TGTGCCAGCAGTACCCGACTAGCGGGAGTGTTCCAAGAGACCCAGTACTTC
CASSTRLAGVFQETQYF
>TRBV25-1|NA|TRBD2|TRBJ2-3
TGTGCCAGCAGTGACGCGGGACTAGCGGGGGGGACAGATACGCAGTATTTT
CASSDAGLAGGTDTQYF
>TRBV6-5|NA|NA|TRBJ2-3
TGTGCCAGCAGTTACATCGGGGGCGGGAAAGATACGCAGTATTTT
CASSYIGGGKDTQYF
>TRBV28|NA|NA|TRBJ2-2
TGTGCCAGCAGTCCCCGACAGGTTGGCACCGGGGAGCTGTTTTTT
CASSPRQVGTGELFF
>TRBV20-1|few|NA|TRBJ2-7
TGCAGTGCTAGAGAAGGAACCAGCGGCTACGAGCAGTACTTC
CSAREGTSGYEQYF
>TRBV5-1|few|TRBD1|TRBJ1-4
TGCGCCATCCCGACAGGGATGGAAGAAAAACTGTTTTTT
CAIPTGMEEKLFF
>TRBV3-1|NA|TRBD2|TRBJ2-7
TGTGCCAGCGGACTGGAGGCTAGCGGGAGCTACGAGCAGTACTTC
CASGLEASGSYEQYF
>TRBV4-1|NA|TRBD2|TRBJ2-7
TGCGCCAGCAGCCAAGAAGCGACTAGCGGTATCCTCTACGAGCAGTACTTC
CASSQEATSGILYEQYF
>TRBV9|few|TRBD2|TRBJ2-1
TGTGCCAGCAGCCCGGGACTAGCCTACAATGCGCAGTTCTTC
CASSPGLAYNAQFF
>TRBV7-2|few|TRBD1|TRBJ2-7
TGTGCCAGTAGCCACAGGACAGGGGTCCCCTACGAGCAGTACTTC
CASSHRTGVPYEQYF
>TRBV12-3/TRBV12-4|NA|TRBD1|TRBJ2-5
TGTGCCAGCAGTTTCCTGGGACAGGGGGCCCAGACCCAGTACTTC
CASSFLGQGAQTQYF
>TRBV7-2|NA|TRBD1|TRBJ1-5
TGTGCCAGCAGCTTAGACGGACAGGGCCGGTCCCAGCATTTT
CASSLDGQGRSQHF
>TRBV2|NA|NA|TRBJ2-5
TGTGCCAGCAGTTCCATCCCCCGCCAAGAGACCCAGTACTTC
CASSSIPRQETQYF
>TRBV12-3/TRBV12-4|NA|NA|TRBJ2-3
TGTGCCAGCAGCGAGACCAGGGCTAGCACAGATACGCAGTATTTT
CASSETRASTDTQYF
>TRBV2|NA|NA|TRBJ1-3
TGTGCCAGCACCACGAACCGGGGGATCGCGAGCTCTGGAAACACCATATATTTT
CASTTNRGIASSGNTIYF
>TRBV12-5|NA|TRBD1|TRBJ1-6
TGTGCTAGTGGTGACACAGGGGCAGGTTCACCCCTCCACTTT
CASGDTGAGSPLHF
>TRBV5-7|few|NA|TRBJ2-4
TGTGCCAGCAGCTTGACACCGTTAGCCAAAAACATTCAGTACTTC
CASSLTPLAKNIQYF
>TRBV9|NA|NA|TRBJ2-5
TGTGCCAGCAGCACATCATCAGGGCGACAAGAGACCCAGTACTTC
CASSTSSGRQETQYF
>TRBV5-1|few|NA|TRBJ2-1
TGCGCCAGCAGCTTGGTAGTGGGAGCCGAGGATGAGCAGTTCTTC
CASSLVVGAEDEQFF
>TRBV11-2|few|TRBD2|TRBJ2-5
TGTGCCAGCAGCTTCATAGCGGGGGAGGGAGAGACCCAGTACTTC
CASSFIAGEGETQYF
>TRBV7-2|NA|TRBD2|TRBJ2-5
TGTGCCAGCAGCCGTATCACGGGGGGTCAAGAGACCCAGTACTTC
CASSRITGGQETQYF
>TRBV3-1|NA|TRBD2|TRBJ2-1
TGTGCCAGCAGCCAAAGTAGCGGGCGAGGGGAGCAGTTCTTC
CASSQSSGRGEQFF
>TRBV12-3/TRBV12-4|few|NA|TRBJ1-3
TGTGCCAGCAGTTTAGGGCTGATGGAATCAGGGGCTCGGGGAGGAAACACCATATATTTT
CASSLGLMESGARGGNTIYF
>TRBV7-8|NA|NA|TRBJ2-1
TGTGCCAGCAGCTTAGTTTCGGTCTGGGAGGTTGAGCAGTTCTTC
CASSLVSVWEVEQFF
>TRBV29-1|few|TRBD2|TRBJ2-7
TGCAGCGTTGGGGGGGAAGGGACTAACTACGAGCAGTACTTC
CSVGGEGTNYEQYF
>TRBV6-1|few|TRBD1|TRBJ1-5
TGTGCCAGCAATCCTCCGGGACAGGGGGGCAATCAGCCCCAGCATTTT
CASNPPGQGGNQPQHF
>TRBV4-2|NA|NA|TRBJ1-6
TGTGCCAGCAGCCAAGATATTTCAGTGAGCTCCTATAATTCACCCCTCCACTTT
CASSQDISVSSYNSPLHF
>TRBV6-1|few|NA|TRBJ2-2
TGTGCCAGCACCCGAAACCAAGACACCGGGGAGCTGTTTTTT
CASTRNQDTGELFF
>TRBV7-9|NA|TRBD2|TRBJ2-5
TGTGCCAGCAGCTTAGCGTCAAGCGGGAGGGTTGAGACCCAGTACTTC
CASSLASSGRVETQYF
>TRBV7-6|few|TRBD2|TRBJ2-1
TGTGCCAGCAGCCGCTCTAGCGGGGGGGACAATGAGCAGTTCTTC
CASSRSSGGDNEQFF
>TRBV12-3/TRBV12-4|NA|TRBD2|TRBJ2-3
TGTGCCAGCAGTTTAGCGCTCGGACTAGCGGGGGGGCGCGATACGCAGTATTTT
CASSLALGLAGGRDTQYF
>TRBV28|NA|NA|TRBJ1-4
TGTGCCAGCAGTTTATACGAGGTGGAAACTAATGAAAAACTGTTTTTT
CASSLYEVETNEKLFF
>TRBV29-1|few|NA|TRBJ2-5
TGCAGCGTTGAACTTCGGGACTTGCAAGAGACCCAGTACTTC
CSVELRDLQETQYF
>TRBV11-3|NA|TRBD1|TRBJ2-3
TGTGCCAGCAGGAAGGTCCGGGACAGGTTATCAGATACGCAGTATTTT
CASRKVRDRLSDTQYF
>TRBV5-1|few|NA|TRBJ1-4
TGCGCCAGCAGCCCCGACAGGAGGAGTGAAAAACTGTTTTTT
CASSPDRRSEKLFF
>TRBV7-2|many|NA|TRBJ2-5
TGTGCCAGCAGCTTAGTTAGTGGGGGACAAGAGACCCAGTACTTC
CASSLVSGGQETQYF
>TRBV4-1|few|NA|TRBJ2-1
TGCGCCAGCAGCCACAAGGGACTTAGTAATGAGCAGTTCTTC
CASSHKGLSNEQFF
>TRBV7-2|NA|TRBD2|TRBJ2-5
TGTGCCAGCAGATCTAGCGGGGGGGTTTTAGAGACCCAGTACTTC
CASRSSGGVLETQYF
>TRBV19|NA|TRBD1|TRBJ2-5
TGTGCCAGTAGTAGAGCGACAGGGGAGAGAGCGAGAGAGACCCAGTACTTC
CASSRATGERARETQYF
>TRBV28|few|NA|TRBJ1-1
TGTGCCAGCAAAGAAGAGGTCCTGGGCGCTTTCTTT
CASKEEVLGAFF